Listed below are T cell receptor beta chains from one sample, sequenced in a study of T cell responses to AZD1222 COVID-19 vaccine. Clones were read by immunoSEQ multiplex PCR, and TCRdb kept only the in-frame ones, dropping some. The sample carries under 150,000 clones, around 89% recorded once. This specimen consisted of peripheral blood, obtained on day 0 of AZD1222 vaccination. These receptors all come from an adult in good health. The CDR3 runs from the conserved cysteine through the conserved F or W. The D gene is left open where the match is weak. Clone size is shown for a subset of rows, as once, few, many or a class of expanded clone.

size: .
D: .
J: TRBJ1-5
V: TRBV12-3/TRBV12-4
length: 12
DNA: TGTGCCAGCAGTTTAAGGAACAGCCCCCAGCATTTT
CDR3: CASSLRNSPQHF

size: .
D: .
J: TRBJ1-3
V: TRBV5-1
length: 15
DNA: TGCGCCAGCAGCGTATCCGGGACCCCTGGAAACACCATATATTTT
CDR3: CASSVSGTPGNTIYF

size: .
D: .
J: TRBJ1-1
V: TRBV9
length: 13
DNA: TGTGCCAGCAGCGTAGGGAGTTACACTGAAGCTTTCTTT
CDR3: CASSVGSYTEAFF

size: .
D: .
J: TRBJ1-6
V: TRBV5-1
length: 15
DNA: TGCGCCAGCAGCTTGGGGCAATCCTATAATTCACCCCTCCACTTT
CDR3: CASSLGQSYNSPLHF

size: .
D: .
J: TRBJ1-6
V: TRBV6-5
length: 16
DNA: TGTGCCAGCAGTTACGACAGTAGCTCCTATAATTCACCCCTCCACTTT
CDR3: CASSYDSSSYNSPLHF

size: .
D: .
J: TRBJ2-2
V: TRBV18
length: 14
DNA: TGTGCCAGCTCACGTCTGGAGAACACCGGGGAGCTGTTTTTT
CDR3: CASSRLENTGELFF

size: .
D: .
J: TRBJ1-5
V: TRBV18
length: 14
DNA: TGTGCCAGCTCACCGGAAAGGATCAATCAGCCCCAGCATTTT
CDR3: CASSPERINQPQHF

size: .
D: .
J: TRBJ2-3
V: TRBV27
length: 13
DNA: TGTGCCAGCAGGGGTACAGGGACAGATACGCAGTATTTT
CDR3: CASRGTGTDTQYF

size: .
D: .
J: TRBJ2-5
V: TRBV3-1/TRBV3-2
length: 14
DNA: TGTGCCAGCAGCCAAGGGACACTCCAAGAGACCCAGTACTTC
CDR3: CASSQGTLQETQYF

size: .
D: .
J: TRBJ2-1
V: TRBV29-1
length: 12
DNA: TGCAGCGTTGTCCTTAACCCCAATGAGCAGTTCTTC
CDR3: CSVVLNPNEQFF

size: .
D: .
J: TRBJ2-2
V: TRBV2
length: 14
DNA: TGTGCCAGCAGTGAAGCAGGGGGTGGCGGGGAGCTGTTTTTT
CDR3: CASSEAGGGGELFF

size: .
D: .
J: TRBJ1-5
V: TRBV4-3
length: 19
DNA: TGCGCCAGCAGCCAACCCCTCTCTCGGGAGGGTTTTTTCAATCAGCCCCAGCATTTT
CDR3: CASSQPLSREGFFNQPQHF

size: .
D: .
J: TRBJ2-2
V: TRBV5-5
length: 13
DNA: TGTGCCAGCAGCTTGATGAACACCGGGGAGCTGTTTTTT
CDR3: CASSLMNTGELFF

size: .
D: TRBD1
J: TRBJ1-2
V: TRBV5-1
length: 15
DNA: TGCGCCAGCAGCTTGGCGGGGGACAGGGGCTATGGCTACACCTTC
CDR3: CASSLAGDRGYGYTF

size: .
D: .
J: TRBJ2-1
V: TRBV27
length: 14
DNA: TGTGCCAGCAGTTTAGGAGCCGGATACAATGAGCAGTTCTTC
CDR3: CASSLGAGYNEQFF

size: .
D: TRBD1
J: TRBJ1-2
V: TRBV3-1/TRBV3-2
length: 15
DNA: TGTGCCAGCAGCCAAGCGGGGGACAGGGGGGCTGGCTACACCTTC
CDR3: CASSQAGDRGAGYTF

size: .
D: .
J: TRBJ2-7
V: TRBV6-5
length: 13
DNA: TGTGCCAGCAGTTACACAGGGCGAAACGAGCAGTACTTC
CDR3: CASSYTGRNEQYF

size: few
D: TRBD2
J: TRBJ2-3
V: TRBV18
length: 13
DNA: TGTGCCAGCTCACCGGGACTAGCAGATACGCAGTATTTT
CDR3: CASSPGLADTQYF

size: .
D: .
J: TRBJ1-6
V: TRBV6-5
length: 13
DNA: TGTGCCAGCAGCCCCGAGGGTAATTCACCCCTCCACTTT
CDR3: CASSPEGNSPLHF

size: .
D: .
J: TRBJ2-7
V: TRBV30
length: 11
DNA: TGTGCCTGGAGTGTACGGGTAGAGCAGTACTTC
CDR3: CAWSVRVEQYF

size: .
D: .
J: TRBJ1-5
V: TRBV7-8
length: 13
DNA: TGTGCCAGCAGAAATCAGCTGAATCAGCCCCAGCATTTT
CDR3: CASRNQLNQPQHF

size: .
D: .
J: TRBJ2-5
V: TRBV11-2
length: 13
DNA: TGTGCCAGCAGCTTAGAGGGGAGAGAGACCCAGTACTTC
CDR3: CASSLEGRETQYF

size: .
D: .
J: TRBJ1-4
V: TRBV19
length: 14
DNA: TGTGCCAGTAGTTCAAGGATCGAGGGTGAAAAACTGTTTTTT
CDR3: CASSSRIEGEKLFF

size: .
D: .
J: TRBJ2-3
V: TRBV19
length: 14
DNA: TGTGCCAGTAGTGAAGCGGACACCACAGATACGCAGTATTTT
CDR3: CASSEADTTDTQYF

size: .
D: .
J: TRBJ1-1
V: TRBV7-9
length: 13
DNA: TGTGCCAGCAGCTTAGTCACAAGGGGTGAAGCTTTCTTT
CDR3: CASSLVTRGEAFF